The clone carrying this T cell receptor beta chain appeared a few times. Germline values: CDR1 SGDLS, CDR2 YYNGEE. The CDR3 length is 14 residues. V shed 0 bases and J shed 3 bases, with 10 bases lying between them. These data come from a study of blood T cells in healthy people across ages. PCR was performed a second time for roughly 7 to 12 cycles using a sample-barcoded 5' primer and a J-beta primer mix. TCRdb re-derived calls from the 5' RACE reads in MiXCR, one entry per CDR3 protein. This table holds under 750,000 distinct CDR3 sequences, roughly 48% found once. Healthy Caucasian individuals from Russia aged 6 to 90 were enrolled as donors.

The gene calls are TRBV9 and TRBJ2-7, with D possibly matching TRBD2 (5 bases). The sample was blood. The receptor was isolated from a man older than 75 in good health. DNA of the CDR3: TGTGCCAGCAGCGTAGATCCGGGGTACTACGAGCAGTACTTC. Its translation is CASSVDPGYYEQYF. Full variable domain (missing parts from reference TRBV9 and TRBJ2-7): DSGVTQTPKHLITATGQRVTLRCSPRSGDLSVYWYQQSLDQGLQFLIQYYNGEERAKGNILERFSAQQFPDLHSELNLSSLELGDSALYFCASSVDPGYYEQYFGPGTRLTVT.